Detailed here is one T cell receptor beta chain. The time point denotes: pre-treatment sample, taken before nivolumab and TIL therapy. Most excised metastases sampled were pleural nodules or supraclavicular lymph nodes. This was the immunoSEQ v3 assay. Sequenced by immunoSEQ multiplex PCR; TCRdb stores in-frame clones only, minus some. The data show 45,000 to 60,000 clones, just over 70% seen once. The data originate from a study of TIL therapy for anti-PD-1-resistant metastatic lung cancer. The source was tumor tissue, collected at baseline. The sequence was obtained from a person between 30 and 79 years old with non-small cell lung cancer.

The CDR3 sequence is CSVTVFSGNTIYF. CDR3 nucleotides: TGCAGCGTGACGGTGTTCTCTGGAAACACCATATATTTT. The V and J genes are TRBV29-1 and TRBJ1-3; D remains unclear. Germline V lookup: CDR1 SQVTM, CDR2 ANQGSEA. Between the trimmed V and J ends, which lost 6 bases and 0 bases, there was a span of 9 bases. CDR3 length: 13 amino acids.